A single sample gave rise to the 10 T cell receptor beta chains below, sequenced in a study of post-analysis software for immune sequencing data (dated by TCRdb to about 2015). The library was obtained by PCR. This sample was sequenced with an Illumina HiSeq 2500. To reduce PCR and sequencing biases, unique molecular identifiers were incorporated into the TCR beta cDNA libraries. The public reads were quality trimmed at Q25 with fastp and then assembled into clones with MiXCR by TCRdb, keeping productive beta chains. When rows share a CDR3 protein, they turn into one entry using the most common DNA and genes. The sample contains 400,000 to 500,000 distinct CDR3 sequences, approximately 37% of them found a single time. The ten largest clones take up under 9% of the sample. These TCRs are of unknown antigen specificity. What the study reported, not specific to this receptor: Significantly higher frequencies in patients than in controls were found for roughly 5 TRBV segments, including TRBV5-6, TRBV5-1 and TRBV20-1.

Sequenced input: blood. These receptor sequences come from a girl between 2 and 10 years old with multiple sclerosis.

The chain employs TRBV20-1 and TRBJ2-1, with 8 bases that match TRBD2. The CDR3 is 19 amino acids. Germline loops: CDR1 DFQATT, CDR2 SNEGSKA (reference sequence). The junction had 19 bases not matched to a gene; V was cut back by 3 bases and J by 3 bases. The CDR3, as DNA: TGCAGTGCTAGTGAACCGGGACTAGGGGCCTACCAAAACTACAATGAGCAGTTCTTC. Translation: CSASEPGLGAYQNYNEQFF.

This clonotype was observed a few times. The rearrangement links TRBV6-6 to TRBJ2-7, with TRBD1 identical over 8 bases. After removal of 6 bases from V and 2 bases from J, the junction contained 9 bases not matched to a gene. CDR3 length equals 15 residues. Germline values: CDR1 MNHNY, CDR2 SVGAGI (reference sequence). The CDR3 DNA sequence: TGTGCCAGCAGCCTGACAGGGGAAAACCCCTACGAGCAGTACTTC. This encodes CASSLTGENPYEQYF.

This chain joins TRBV7-2 and TRBJ2-7, with 10 bases aligning to TRBD2. Trimming cost V 1 base and J 2 bases; bases outside gene matches: 8. Germline loops: CDR1 SGHTA, CDR2 FQGNSA. This CDR3 comprises 17 residues. The DNA of the CDR3 is TGTGCCAGCAGCTTAGGAACCGGACTAGCGGCGCCCTACGAGCAGTACTTC. Translation gives CASSLGTGLAAPYEQYF.

This clonotype was recorded a few times. The rearrangement links TRBV6-5 to TRBJ2-7; D gene uncertain. The CDR3 runs 12 residues. Per the germline V gene, CDR1 is MNHEY and CDR2 is SVGAGI. V lost 1 base and J 3 bases, leaving 4 bases between the germline ends. The CDR3 is CASSYWGYEQYF. The CDR3 DNA reads TGTGCCAGCAGTTACTGGGGCTACGAGCAGTACTTC.

The chain combines TRBV6-5 with TRBJ2-3; 7 nucleotides agree with TRBD1. Germline lookup yields CDR1 MNHEY and CDR2 SVGAGI. The CDR3 consists of 15 residues. Unmatched junction bases numbered 7, after V lost 6 bases and J lost 1 base. CDR3 bases: TGTGCCAGCAGACGACAGGGTCTAGGCACAGATACGCAGTATTTT. This gives the protein CASRRQGLGTDTQYF.

This clonotype was counted only a few times. This sequence joins TRBV4-1 and TRBJ1-1; 8 bases agree with TRBD1. Germline V gene sequence: CDR1 MGHRA, CDR2 YSYEKL. V lost 6 bases, J lost 1 base, and 4 bases stayed unmatched. This CDR3 contains 14 residues. This CDR3 is CASRPTGANTEAFF. The CDR3 coding sequence is TGCGCCAGCAGGCCGACAGGGGCGAACACTGAAGCTTTCTTT.

The chain joins TRBV10-2 to TRBJ1-6, with 7 bases aligning to TRBD1. Germline V CDR1 and CDR2: WSHSY, SAAADI. The CDR3 runs 14 residues. V gave up 7 bases and J gave up 9 bases; unmatched junction bases: 9. CDR3 DNA: TGCGCCAGCACCCGGACAGGCGGACGTTCACCCCTCCACTTT. This codes for CASTRTGGRSPLHF.

The J gene is TRBJ2-7, the V gene TRBV7-6; TRBD2 might be the D (6 bases). The length of the CDR3 is 16 residues. The V end lost 6 bases, the J end lost 3 bases, and 21 bases lay between the germline ends. Germline V gene sequence: CDR1 SGHVS, CDR2 FNYEAQ. The CDR3 region is CASSSGLSGGGYEQYF. CDR3 nucleotides: TGTGCCAGCAGTTCTGGACTATCTGGAGGAGGCTACGAGCAGTACTTC.

This clonotype was observed a few times. The chain links TRBV4-3 to TRBJ2-7; D not certain. Germline V gene data show CDR1 as LGHNA and CDR2 as YSLEER. This CDR3 is 17 amino acids long. V gave up 0 bases and J gave up 0 bases, with 15 bases separating them. The CDR3 loop is CASSQDPGIVTSYEQYF. DNA for the CDR3: TGCGCCAGCAGCCAAGATCCGGGCATTGTTACCTCCTACGAGCAGTACTTC.

This clonotype was recorded a few times. This sequence joins TRBV4-2 and TRBJ2-5; 10 bases line up with TRBD2. Germline V lookup: CDR1 LGHNA, CDR2 YNFKEQ. The CDR3 extends over 16 amino acids. The trim removed 0 bases at V and 4 bases at J, leaving 5 bases unmatched. CDR3 nucleotides: TGTGCCAGCAGCCAAGAGAGCGGGGGGGCCGGAGAGACCCAGTACTTC. This encodes CASSQESGGAGETQYF.